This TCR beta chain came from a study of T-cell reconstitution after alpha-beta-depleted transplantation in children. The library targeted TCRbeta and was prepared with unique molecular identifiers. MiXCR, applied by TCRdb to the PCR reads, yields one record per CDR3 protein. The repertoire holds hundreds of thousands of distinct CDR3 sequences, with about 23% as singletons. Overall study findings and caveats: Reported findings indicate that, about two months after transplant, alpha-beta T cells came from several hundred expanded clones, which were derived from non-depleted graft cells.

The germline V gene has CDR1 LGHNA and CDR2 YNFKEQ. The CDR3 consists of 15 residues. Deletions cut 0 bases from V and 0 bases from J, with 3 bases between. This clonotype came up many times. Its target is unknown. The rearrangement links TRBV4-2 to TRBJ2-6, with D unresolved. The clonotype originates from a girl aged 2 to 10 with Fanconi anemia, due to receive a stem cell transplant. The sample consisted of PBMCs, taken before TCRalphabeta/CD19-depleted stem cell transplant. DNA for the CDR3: TGTGCCAGCAGCCAAGAGCACTCTGGGGCCAACGTCCTGACTTTC. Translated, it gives CASSQEHSGANVLTF.